The rows below give T cell receptor beta chains drawn from one sample of a study of CD8+CD57+ T cells in acquired aplastic anemia. TCRdb independently ran MiXCR on the reads; one entry per CDR3 protein. The sample lists about 180,000 distinct CDR3 sequences; 40% to 50% were seen once. The sequenced sample was sorted CD4+, CD8+, or CD8+CD57+ T cells (not recorded which) from PBMCs. The receptors come from a human donor in good health. The CDR3 runs from the conserved cysteine through the conserved F or W. The D gene is left open where the match is weak. Where a row states a size, it is once, few, many or the class of an expanded clone; other rows omit it.

J: TRBJ1-3; size: -; D: -; V: TRBV6-1; CDR3: CASSGTLAGAGNTIYF; DNA: TGTGCCAGCAGTGGGACATTGGCAGGGGCTGGAAACACCATATATTTT
J: TRBJ1-3; size: once; D: -; V: TRBV20-1; CDR3: CSAKDGSHSGNTIYF; DNA: TGCAGTGCCAAGGATGGCAGTCACTCTGGAAACACCATATATTTT
J: TRBJ1-1; size: -; D: -; V: TRBV19; CDR3: CASSKSAGWDTEAFF; DNA: TGTGCCAGTAGTAAGAGTGCAGGGTGGGACACTGAAGCTTTCTTT
J: TRBJ2-2; size: few; D: -; V: TRBV12-3/TRBV12-4; CDR3: CASSLLNTGELFF; DNA: TGTGCCAGCAGTTTATTGAACACCGGGGAGCTGTTTTTT
J: TRBJ1-3; size: many; D: -; V: TRBV19; CDR3: CASKAVSSGNTIYF; DNA: TGTGCCAGTAAAGCGGTCAGCTCTGGAAACACCATATATTTT
J: TRBJ2-1; size: -; D: TRBD2; V: TRBV10-3; CDR3: CASSQGLGSYNEQFF; DNA: TGTGCCAGCAGCCAAGGACTAGGCTCCTACAATGAGCAGTTCTTC
J: TRBJ1-1; size: -; D: -; V: TRBV30; CDR3: CAWSWGNTEAFF; DNA: TGTGCCTGGAGCTGGGGGAACACTGAAGCTTTCTTT
J: TRBJ2-1; size: few; D: -; V: TRBV24-1; CDR3: CATSEPTDGDNEQFF; DNA: TGTGCCACCAGTGAACCGACGGACGGAGACAATGAGCAGTTCTTC
J: TRBJ2-1; size: -; D: -; V: TRBV19; CDR3: CASTHRDSPNEQFF; DNA: TGTGCCAGTACCCACCGGGACTCCCCCAATGAGCAGTTCTTC
J: TRBJ2-1; size: many; D: -; V: TRBV7-9; CDR3: CASSVEVGSGEQFF; DNA: TGTGCCAGCAGCGTTGAAGTCGGGAGTGGTGAGCAGTTCTTC
J: TRBJ1-1; size: many; D: TRBD1; V: TRBV2; CDR3: CASILTGTGAPNTEAFF; DNA: TGTGCCAGCATATTAACCGGGACAGGGGCACCGAACACTGAAGCTTTCTTT
J: TRBJ2-5; size: few; D: TRBD2; V: TRBV20-1; CDR3: CSARASGRAETQYF; DNA: TGCAGTGCTAGAGCTAGCGGGAGGGCGGAGACCCAGTACTTC
J: TRBJ2-3; size: many; D: -; V: TRBV7-9; CDR3: CASGTGPAMDTQYF; DNA: TGTGCCAGCGGGACTGGGCCGGCCATGGATACGCAGTATTTT
J: TRBJ1-1; size: -; D: TRBD1; V: TRBV24-1; CDR3: CATRRQGSTEAFF; DNA: TGTGCCACCAGAAGACAGGGTAGTACTGAAGCTTTCTTT
J: TRBJ1-5; size: -; D: -; V: TRBV4-2; CDR3: CASSQCSQLNQPQHF; DNA: TGTGCCAGCAGCCAATGTAGTCAGCTCAATCAGCCCCAGCATTTT
J: TRBJ1-4; size: few; D: -; V: TRBV7-8; CDR3: CASSGPTNEKLFF; DNA: TGTGCCAGCAGCGGGCCTACTAATGAAAAACTGTTTTTT
J: TRBJ2-1; size: -; D: TRBD2; V: TRBV27; CDR3: CASRPGTSGSPPNEQFF; DNA: TGTGCCAGCAGACCTGGGACTAGCGGGAGCCCCCCCAATGAGCAGTTCTTC
J: TRBJ2-5; size: -; D: TRBD2; V: TRBV7-9; CDR3: CASSLDLGGTGTQYF; DNA: TGTGCCAGCAGCTTAGATCTCGGGGGGACGGGGACCCAGTACTTC
J: TRBJ1-1; size: many; D: -; V: TRBV2; CDR3: CASSDQGTDEAFF; DNA: TGTGCCAGCAGCGACCAAGGGACGGATGAAGCTTTCTTT
J: TRBJ2-3; size: -; D: TRBD2; V: TRBV5-1; CDR3: CASSLVPSGTDTQYF; DNA: TGCGCCAGCAGCTTGGTCCCTAGCGGGACCGATACGCAGTATTTT
J: TRBJ2-5; size: -; D: -; V: TRBV30; CDR3: CAWTRTVSSPALF; DNA: TGTGCCTGGACCAGGACAGTCTCGAGTCCGGCCCTCTTC
J: TRBJ1-5; size: -; D: -; V: TRBV24-1; CDR3: CATSDNQGSNQPQHF; DNA: TGTGCCACCAGTGACAATCAGGGGAGCAATCAGCCCCAGCATTTT
J: TRBJ2-5; size: -; D: -; V: TRBV2; CDR3: CASRLVAGRETQYF; DNA: TGTGCCAGCCGCTTGGTCGCAGGGAGAGAGACCCAGTACTTC
J: TRBJ1-2; size: -; D: TRBD1; V: TRBV19; CDR3: CASTKDAAGGGYGYTF; DNA: TGTGCCAGTACCAAGGATGCCGCAGGGGGCGGGTATGGCTACACCTTC
J: TRBJ2-7; size: -; D: -; V: TRBV5-1; CDR3: CASSLVNCYEQYF; DNA: TGCGCCAGCAGCTTGGTTAATTGCTACGAGCAGTACTTC
J: TRBJ2-5; size: many; D: -; V: TRBV7-8; CDR3: CASSPVVLETQYF; DNA: TGTGCCAGCAGCCCGGTTGTTTTAGAGACCCAGTACTTC
J: TRBJ2-6; size: -; D: TRBD1; V: TRBV19; CDR3: CASLQGASGANVLTF; DNA: TGTGCCAGCCTCCAGGGGGCCTCTGGGGCCAACGTCCTGACTTTC
J: TRBJ2-3; size: once; D: -; V: TRBV7-3; CDR3: CASSYDQRDTQYF; DNA: TGTGCCAGCAGCTATGATCAGCGGGATACGCAGTATTTT
J: TRBJ2-3; size: many; D: -; V: TRBV9; CDR3: CASSVNTDTQYF; DNA: TGTGCCAGCAGCGTAAACACAGATACGCAGTATTTT
J: TRBJ2-7; size: many; D: -; V: TRBV6-4; CDR3: CASSDSSFPESYEQYF; DNA: TGTGCCAGCAGTGACTCGAGCTTCCCCGAGAGCTACGAGCAGTACTTC
J: TRBJ2-3; size: many; D: TRBD2; V: TRBV7-2; CDR3: CASSLGLAGGADTQYF; DNA: TGTGCCAGCAGCTTAGGACTAGCGGGAGGCGCAGATACGCAGTATTTT
J: TRBJ2-1; size: -; D: TRBD2; V: TRBV6-1; CDR3: CASTRTGTSADNEQFF; DNA: TGTGCCAGCACTCGAACCGGGACTAGCGCGGACAATGAGCAGTTCTTC
J: TRBJ2-5; size: few; D: TRBD1; V: TRBV5-8; CDR3: CASSLRRGGVSGETQYF; DNA: TGTGCCAGCAGCTTGCGGCGAGGGGGCGTCTCGGGGGAGACCCAGTACTTC
J: TRBJ2-2; size: many; D: TRBD2; V: TRBV7-3; CDR3: CASSSGTSGRHGELFF; DNA: TGTGCCAGCAGCTCAGGGACTAGCGGGAGACACGGGGAGCTGTTTTTT
J: TRBJ1-1; size: -; D: -; V: TRBV2; CDR3: CASSVPKSEAFF; DNA: TGCGCCAGCAGTGTACCAAAATCTGAAGCTTTCTTT
J: TRBJ2-7; size: -; D: TRBD2; V: TRBV15; CDR3: CATSRGGGSGGEQYF; DNA: TGTGCCACCAGCAGAGGCGGCGGGAGTGGGGGTGAGCAGTACTTC
J: TRBJ2-1; size: many; D: TRBD2; V: TRBV5-4; CDR3: CASSFRSGSMGEQFF; DNA: TGTGCCAGCAGCTTCAGAAGCGGGAGCATGGGTGAGCAGTTCTTC
J: TRBJ2-5; size: many; D: -; V: TRBV11-2; CDR3: CASSVVGQETQYF; DNA: TGTGCCAGCAGCGTTGTGGGGCAAGAGACCCAGTACTTC
J: TRBJ2-5; size: -; D: -; V: TRBV7-9; CDR3: CASSGGRLRGAQYF; DNA: TGTGCCAGCAGCGGGGGAAGACTGCGAGGGGCCCAGTACTTC
J: TRBJ2-6; size: once; D: -; V: TRBV11-2; CDR3: CASSLGGDSGANVLTF; DNA: TGTGCCAGCAGCTTAGGAGGGGACTCTGGGGCCAACGTCCTGACTTTC
J: TRBJ1-5; size: few; D: -; V: TRBV6-9; CDR3: CASSYQQNRVLNQPQHF; DNA: TGTGCCAGCAGTTATCAACAGAACAGGGTATTGAATCAGCCCCAGCATTTT
J: TRBJ1-6; size: once; D: -; V: TRBV7-9; CDR3: CASRSERRDSPLHF; DNA: TGTGCCAGCAGATCCGAGAGGCGCGATTCACCCCTCCACTTT
J: TRBJ2-4; size: few; D: TRBD1; V: TRBV28; CDR3: CASNPNDRVPSLKNIQYF; DNA: TGTGCCAGCAATCCTAACGACAGGGTGCCCTCCCTCAAAAACATTCAGTACTTC
J: TRBJ1-1; size: -; D: TRBD1; V: TRBV29-1; CDR3: CSSKQGTTEAFF; DNA: TGCAGCAGTAAACAGGGGACCACTGAAGCTTTCTTT